A selection of T cell receptor beta chains follows, all from one sample in a study of post-analysis software for immune sequencing data. TCRdb redid the calling of the PCR reads with MiXCR, one entry per CDR3 protein. This table holds roughly 870,000 distinct CDR3 sequences, about 57% found once. The specimen sequenced was blood. The receptor source for this set is a girl between 10 and 17 years old with multiple sclerosis. Each CDR3 is given with its conserved first and last residue. A D gene is named only where the DNA matches it firmly. A clone size is listed for some rows: how often the clone was seen (once, few, many), or a class if it is expanded.

v_gene: TRBV11-2; j_gene: TRBJ1-5; d_gene: .; abundance: few; CDR3aa: CASSPPVVYQPQHF; CDR3nt: TGTGCCAGCAGCCCCCCGGTGGTTTATCAGCCCCAGCATTTT
v_gene: TRBV4-1; j_gene: TRBJ2-7; d_gene: TRBD1; abundance: .; CDR3aa: CASSQGGQGLLSYEQYF; CDR3nt: TGCGCCAGCAGCCAAGGGGGACAGGGGCTACTCTCCTACGAGCAGTACTTC
v_gene: TRBV3-1; j_gene: TRBJ2-5; d_gene: .; abundance: .; CDR3aa: CASSRGGKETQYF; CDR3nt: TGTGCCAGCAGCCGAGGGGGGAAAGAGACCCAGTACTTC
v_gene: TRBV25-1; j_gene: TRBJ2-1; d_gene: .; abundance: .; CDR3aa: CASSAPPRAGYNEQFF; CDR3nt: TGTGCCAGCAGTGCACCGCCCCGGGCGGGGTACAATGAGCAGTTCTTC
v_gene: TRBV15; j_gene: TRBJ2-7; d_gene: .; abundance: few; CDR3aa: CATSKGQRGYEQYF; CDR3nt: TGTGCCACCAGCAAAGGGCAGCGCGGCTACGAGCAGTACTTC
v_gene: TRBV3-1; j_gene: TRBJ2-7; d_gene: .; abundance: .; CDR3aa: CASSQSAYEQYF; CDR3nt: TGTGCCAGCAGCCAAAGCGCCTACGAGCAGTACTTC
v_gene: TRBV10-3; j_gene: TRBJ2-1; d_gene: TRBD1; abundance: .; CDR3aa: CAISDPDRGNEQFF; CDR3nt: TGTGCCATCAGTGACCCCGACAGGGGTAATGAGCAGTTCTTC
v_gene: TRBV29-1; j_gene: TRBJ2-7; d_gene: TRBD2; abundance: .; CDR3aa: CSVPGTSGSGEQYF; CDR3nt: TGCAGCGTTCCCGGGACTAGCGGGAGCGGCGAGCAGTACTTC
v_gene: TRBV12-3/TRBV12-4; j_gene: TRBJ1-2; d_gene: TRBD1; abundance: few; CDR3aa: CASSLGTGHNYGYTF; CDR3nt: TGTGCCAGCAGTTTAGGGACAGGGCATAACTATGGCTACACCTTC
v_gene: TRBV20-1; j_gene: TRBJ2-7; d_gene: .; abundance: .; CDR3aa: CSASPGGSGFYEQYF; CDR3nt: TGCAGTGCTTCACCCGGAGGTAGCGGATTCTACGAGCAGTACTTC
v_gene: TRBV29-1; j_gene: TRBJ2-1; d_gene: TRBD2; abundance: .; CDR3aa: CSGGLAGFYNEQFF; CDR3nt: TGCAGCGGCGGACTAGCGGGATTCTACAATGAGCAGTTCTTC
v_gene: TRBV5-1; j_gene: TRBJ2-7; d_gene: .; abundance: .; CDR3aa: CASSLATSSIYEQYF; CDR3nt: TGCGCCAGCAGCTTGGCTACTAGCTCTATCTACGAGCAGTACTTC
v_gene: TRBV20-1; j_gene: TRBJ2-7; d_gene: .; abundance: .; CDR3aa: CSARGGSNAEQYF; CDR3nt: TGCAGTGCTAGAGGGGGATCTAACGCCGAGCAGTACTTC
v_gene: TRBV5-1; j_gene: TRBJ1-1; d_gene: TRBD1; abundance: .; CDR3aa: CASSSPDRGNTEAFF; CDR3nt: TGCGCCAGCAGCTCCCCAGACAGGGGGAACACTGAAGCTTTCTTT
v_gene: TRBV10-3; j_gene: TRBJ2-1; d_gene: TRBD2; abundance: few; CDR3aa: CAIKGTSGFNEQFF; CDR3nt: TGTGCCATCAAAGGGACTAGCGGGTTCAATGAGCAGTTCTTC
v_gene: TRBV29-1; j_gene: TRBJ2-7; d_gene: TRBD2; abundance: .; CDR3aa: CSVLGLAGFSYEQYF; CDR3nt: TGCAGCGTTCTCGGACTAGCGGGTTTTTCCTACGAGCAGTACTTC
v_gene: TRBV6-2/TRBV6-3; j_gene: TRBJ2-1; d_gene: TRBD2; abundance: .; CDR3aa: CASSGKLAGGLNEQFF; CDR3nt: TGTGCCAGCAGTGGAAAGCTAGCGGGGGGGCTGAATGAGCAGTTCTTC
v_gene: TRBV20-1; j_gene: TRBJ2-1; d_gene: TRBD2; abundance: few; CDR3aa: CSARGLVNEQFF; CDR3nt: TGCAGTGCTCGAGGACTAGTCAATGAGCAGTTCTTC
v_gene: TRBV7-6; j_gene: TRBJ1-5; d_gene: .; abundance: few; CDR3aa: CASSLRGAGEPQHF; CDR3nt: TGTGCCAGCAGCTTAAGGGGGGCCGGGGAGCCCCAGCATTTT
v_gene: TRBV28; j_gene: TRBJ2-3; d_gene: .; abundance: few; CDR3aa: CASLVADTQYF; CDR3nt: TGTGCCAGCCTAGTAGCGGATACGCAGTATTTT
v_gene: TRBV5-1; j_gene: TRBJ1-1; d_gene: .; abundance: .; CDR3aa: CASSFSSRSEAFF; CDR3nt: TGCGCCAGCAGCTTTTCATCGAGGAGTGAAGCTTTCTTT
v_gene: TRBV12-5; j_gene: TRBJ2-5; d_gene: TRBD1; abundance: .; CDR3aa: CASGPTTGVQTQYF; CDR3nt: TGTGCTAGTGGCCCCACGACAGGGGTGCAGACCCAGTACTTC
v_gene: TRBV29-1; j_gene: TRBJ1-2; d_gene: TRBD1; abundance: .; CDR3aa: CSVRQGFGYTF; CDR3nt: TGCAGCGTGAGACAGGGCTTTGGCTACACCTTC
v_gene: TRBV29-1; j_gene: TRBJ2-1; d_gene: TRBD1; abundance: once; CDR3aa: CSVEDPGGPALIDEQFF; CDR3nt: TGCAGCGTTGAAGATCCAGGGGGCCCGGCCCTTATAGATGAGCAGTTCTTC
v_gene: TRBV5-1; j_gene: TRBJ2-6; d_gene: TRBD2; abundance: .; CDR3aa: CASSLEAGAPSGANVLTF; CDR3nt: TGCGCCAGCAGCTTGGAAGCGGGAGCGCCCTCTGGGGCCAACGTCCTGACTTTC
v_gene: TRBV29-1; j_gene: TRBJ2-7; d_gene: TRBD1; abundance: .; CDR3aa: CSVVGTGGTYEQYF; CDR3nt: TGCAGCGTCGTAGGGACAGGGGGGACATACGAGCAGTACTTC
v_gene: TRBV5-1; j_gene: TRBJ2-7; d_gene: TRBD2; abundance: few; CDR3aa: CASSPSTAGDTYEQYF; CDR3nt: TGCGCCAGCAGCCCAAGCACAGCGGGAGACACCTACGAGCAGTACTTC
v_gene: TRBV15; j_gene: TRBJ2-1; d_gene: .; abundance: .; CDR3aa: CATSRGGSYYNEQFF; CDR3nt: TGTGCCACCAGCAGAGGTGGGAGTTACTACAATGAGCAGTTCTTC
v_gene: TRBV19; j_gene: TRBJ2-7; d_gene: .; abundance: .; CDR3aa: CASSMFPNYEQYF; CDR3nt: TGTGCCAGTAGTATGTTCCCCAACTACGAGCAGTACTTC
v_gene: TRBV7-6; j_gene: TRBJ1-5; d_gene: .; abundance: .; CDR3aa: CASSPAAYSNQPQHF; CDR3nt: TGTGCCAGCAGCCCAGCGGCATATAGCAATCAGCCCCAGCATTTT
v_gene: TRBV7-2; j_gene: TRBJ2-7; d_gene: TRBD2; abundance: .; CDR3aa: CASSPPGLAGVPSSYEQYF; CDR3nt: TGTGCCAGCAGCCCTCCTGGACTAGCGGGAGTCCCGAGCTCCTACGAGCAGTACTTC
v_gene: TRBV6-6; j_gene: TRBJ2-7; d_gene: TRBD1; abundance: .; CDR3aa: CASIGQGVSCEQYF; CDR3nt: TGTGCCAGCATCGGACAGGGGGTCTCCTGCGAGCAGTACTTC
v_gene: TRBV18; j_gene: TRBJ1-4; d_gene: TRBD1; abundance: .; CDR3aa: CASSPGGGRTTNEKLFF; CDR3nt: TGTGCCAGCTCACCGGGAGGGGGCAGAACAACTAATGAAAAACTGTTTTTT
v_gene: TRBV29-1; j_gene: TRBJ1-1; d_gene: .; abundance: .; CDR3aa: CSVSGTLGTEAFF; CDR3nt: TGCAGCGTTAGTGGGACATTGGGCACTGAAGCTTTCTTT
v_gene: TRBV7-3; j_gene: TRBJ1-2; d_gene: .; abundance: .; CDR3aa: CASSPGGAPNYGYTF; CDR3nt: TGTGCCAGCAGCCCCGGAGGGGCGCCTAACTATGGCTACACCTTC
v_gene: TRBV5-1; j_gene: TRBJ2-2; d_gene: TRBD2; abundance: few; CDR3aa: CASSSNSGGGSGELFF; CDR3nt: TGCGCCAGCAGCTCCAATAGCGGGGGAGGTTCCGGGGAGCTGTTTTTT
v_gene: TRBV6-1; j_gene: TRBJ2-7; d_gene: TRBD2; abundance: few; CDR3aa: CASSEAKRESPYNEQYF; CDR3nt: TGTGCCAGCAGTGAAGCCAAGCGGGAGTCACCCTACAATGAGCAGTACTTC
v_gene: TRBV6-2/TRBV6-3; j_gene: TRBJ2-2; d_gene: .; abundance: .; CDR3aa: CASSYWQGGTGELFF; CDR3nt: TGTGCCAGCAGTTATTGGCAGGGCGGAACCGGGGAGCTGTTTTTT
v_gene: TRBV29-1; j_gene: TRBJ1-2; d_gene: .; abundance: few; CDR3aa: CSVTGPHFNYGYTF; CDR3nt: TGCAGCGTCACCGGCCCGCACTTTAACTATGGCTACACCTTC
v_gene: TRBV6-4; j_gene: TRBJ2-1; d_gene: TRBD2; abundance: .; CDR3aa: CASSDECGFLAGPYNEQFF; CDR3nt: TGTGCCAGCAGTGACGAATGTGGATTCCTAGCGGGACCCTACAATGAGCAGTTCTTC
v_gene: TRBV9; j_gene: TRBJ2-7; d_gene: .; abundance: few; CDR3aa: CASSVGLVHEQYF; CDR3nt: TGTGCCAGCAGCGTAGGACTAGTCCACGAGCAGTACTTC
v_gene: TRBV29-1; j_gene: TRBJ2-7; d_gene: TRBD1; abundance: few; CDR3aa: CSAMTGGEQYF; CDR3nt: TGCAGCGCCATGACAGGGGGCGAGCAGTACTTC
v_gene: TRBV27; j_gene: TRBJ1-1; d_gene: TRBD1; abundance: few; CDR3aa: CASSPLGQGDTEAFF; CDR3nt: TGTGCCAGCAGCCCACTCGGACAGGGGGACACTGAAGCTTTCTTT
v_gene: TRBV20-1; j_gene: TRBJ2-1; d_gene: .; abundance: .; CDR3aa: CSARFLARRNEQFF; CDR3nt: TGCAGTGCTAGATTCCTAGCGCGTCGCAATGAGCAGTTCTTC
v_gene: TRBV29-1; j_gene: TRBJ1-1; d_gene: .; abundance: .; CDR3aa: CSARDVDNTEAFF; CDR3nt: TGCAGCGCCCGGGACGTCGATAACACTGAAGCTTTCTTT
v_gene: TRBV20-1; j_gene: TRBJ2-3; d_gene: .; abundance: .; CDR3aa: CSARPRGSHTDTQYF; CDR3nt: TGCAGTGCTAGGCCCAGAGGGTCCCACACAGATACGCAGTATTTT